This T cell receptor (beta chain) derives from a study of cytomegalovirus exposure and HLA in healthy donors (TCRdb year 2017). Study-wide context: An earlier analysis of about 530 of the donors reported about 280 Gb of sequence data and approximately 120 million unique TCR beta sequences obtained from some 200 million T cells. A later analysis re-analyzed previously published TCR beta repertoires from roughly 690 donors and added high-resolution HLA genotyping to study TCR occurrence patterns. In the later analysis, no new phenotypic data were used to find candidate immune exposures; instead, reliance was placed on TCR beta sequences and their occurrence across donors. Donor age, sex, ethnicity and CMV serostatus were compiled together with the repertoire data. The T cell repertoires of around 670 subjects were profiled by immunosequencing and related to cytomegalovirus serostatus. Approximately 300 gigabases of sequencing data and around 88 million unique TCR sequences made up an early release that covered over 550 HLA-typed donors. About five DR-DQ haplotypes were handled as single units for association and clustering because linkage in the cohort was strong. Of the roughly 400 genotyped donors, roughly 80% were placed in the genetic ancestry cluster associated with self-reported Caucasian donors. All discovery cohort repertoires had been generated on a single sequencing platform. Across about 370 genotyped donors of the cohort, an average of roughly 250,000 unique TCR beta nucleotide sequences per donor were sequenced, and around 20% of those sequences were non-productive. High-throughput TCR immunosequencing, statistical association of individual TCRs with disease status, and machine learning were combined to predict cytomegalovirus infection status. Both class I and class II loci were covered by HLA typing, at four-digit resolution. Along with the roughly 610-subject first cohort, a separate validation cohort of over a hundred different subjects was used. An earlier analysis of 587 of the donors used high-throughput TCR beta sequencing to judge whether each TCR beta V gene segment behaved as functional or pseudogenic. Typing coverage differed by locus: A, B, C, DRB1 and DQB1 were typed in about 629-640 donors, DQA1 in about 560, DPA1 in 600 to 610, and DPB1 in approximately 450. The aim of the study was to test whether cataloging public T cell receptors could identify signatures of past pathogen exposure. A later genetic analysis used genome-wide SNP genotypes for about 65% of the roughly 700 donors, treating that subset as a discovery cohort.

Library preparation was by the immunoSEQ multiplex PCR assay. A mixture of 60 forward primers for TCR Vbeta segments and 13 reverse primers for TCR Jbeta segments was used in the multiplex PCR. The CDR3 region of rearranged TCR beta genes was amplified from genomic DNA by a multiplex PCR assay. The Illumina HiSeq System was used to sequence the amplified TCR beta libraries as 87-base-pair reads. In the source study's methods: In a later analysis, tens of millions of unique TCR beta chains were counted across the 690 or so repertoires, and roughly 11 million of these chains were shared by at least two donors. To remove PCR and sequencing errors, raw reads were error-corrected and collapsed into unique sequences using a nearest-neighbor algorithm that merged closely related sequences. CDR3 sequences were aligned to IMGT reference sequences to assign V, D and J gene segments. For a sequence to be retained, a match of at least six nucleotides was required to both a V gene segment and a J gene segment. Rearrangements were classified as productive when the CDR3 lacked stop codons and remained in frame with V and J, and all other rearrangements were classified as non-productive. CDR3 was defined according to IMGT convention as the region running from the second conserved V-encoded cysteine to the conserved J-encoded phenylalanine. In an earlier analysis of some 550 of the donors, sequences lacking an unambiguous match to a single V gene segment were excluded. An earlier analysis of almost 600 of the donors classified V segments as functional when productive rearrangements were above 56.7% and as segregating when the standard deviation between donors was above 5%. A statistical classification framework was built for diagnosing cytomegalovirus status from the catalog of TCR beta chain sequences. V and J gene assignment, in a later analysis, came from comparing TCR nucleotide sequences with IMGT/GENE-DB human TR gene sequences. In a later analysis, CDR3 sequences and most-parsimonious VDJ recombination scenarios were assigned using the TCRdist pipeline. In a later analysis, each TCR beta chain was defined by its CDR3 amino acid sequence together with its V-gene family, and reads without a unique V-gene family were excluded. As a way to deal with suspected cross-contamination and a sequencing artifact, a later analysis dropped under 600 nucleotide sequences that were highly shared and had low generation probability. A later analysis calculated a clonal expansion index for each public chain from normalized within-repertoire ranks of inferred template counts. In a later analysis, generation probabilities were computed with a VDJ recombination model fitted to out-of-frame rearrangements, and the resulting probabilities were checked against IGoR. In a later analysis, hypergeometric tests were used to score TCR-TCR, TCR-HLA and TCR-CMV co-occurrence, with a repertoire-size bias correction applied to TCR pairs. False discovery rates were estimated in a later analysis by permuting HLA or CMV assignments 20 times. In a later analysis, co-occurring TCRs were grouped using DBSCAN, and TCRdist sequence similarity was added for clustering within HLA-allele-positive subsets. Co-occurrence clustering excluded repertoires with fewer than 30,000 or more than 120,000 public chains, plus five with anomalous nucleotide sharing. TCRdb holds this immuneACCESS table with in-frame rearrangements only. Some clones are missing; in checked studies, unresolved V genes explain under half, and the rest has no known cause. V, J and clone size reflect that table, while D and trimming were determined from the DNA. The sample data list 110,000 or so clones, and 65% to 85% of these were observed just once. Of the sample, about 5.9% is held by the ten largest clones.

Study-level results and caveats: The classifier was reported to diagnose cytomegalovirus status with high specificity and sensitivity in both the original and validation cohorts. Correlated functional status among segregating V segments might reflect linkage disequilibrium, but an unknown experimental factor could not be ruled out. Specific HLA alleles were associated with about 17,000 TCR beta sequences at a false discovery rate of 0.05 in a later analysis. In a later analysis, HLA-associated TCR beta chains were found to be more clonally expanded and to have lower generation probabilities than equally common non-associated chains. Presence/absence analyses assumed roughly uniform sequencing depth across donors, an assumption that may not hold. In vitro tests confirmed that a few of the cytomegalovirus-associated TCR beta chains recognize cytomegalovirus antigens. Assigning TCR associations to individual alleles was difficult when HLA alleles, especially DR and DQ, strongly co-occurred. A further reported finding was that TCR beta sequences accurately predicted the HLA-A and HLA-B alleles for most subjects in the first cohort. Most TCR sequences were seen in very few donors, while some public TCRs were found in many individuals. In an earlier analysis of fewer than 700 of the donors, most TCR beta V segments appeared in productive rearrangements about 90% or about 30% of the time, broadly matching IMGT annotations. In a later genetic analysis, fewer N-insertions in productive TCRs were reported among donors in an Asian-associated ancestry cluster than the approximately 670-donor mean. Because some donors lacked HLA typing at each locus, the association tests relied only on the typed subset. According to a later analysis, TCR association rates differed among HLA loci, with DRB1 alleles showing the most associated TCRs and HLA-C alleles showing the fewest. Some IMGT-functional V segments, including TRBV6-2 and TRBV6-3, could not be distinguished by the 87-base-pair reads and were therefore excluded. V-gene and J-gene trimming of TCR beta chains was associated with a missense DCLRE1C variant in a later genetic analysis, and the association was replicated in an independent cohort. According to a later analysis, most CMV-associated TCR beta chains appeared to be HLA-restricted, and the HLA associations seemed to be driven largely by CMV exposure. The authors suggested that the approach could potentially be extended to other disease states and immunological phenotypes. Several of the top co-occurrence clusters appeared to be linked to parvovirus B19, influenza, CMV and Epstein-Barr virus, according to a later analysis. The only immune exposure information available for the cohort was CMV serostatus. This cohort had only TCR beta chains sequenced, and the lack of alpha or paired-chain data limited which features could be detected. The study listed over 150 TCR beta chains as associated with cytomegalovirus. Roughly 15 rarely observed V segments, including chromosome 9 orphons, were excluded from the earlier analysis of approximately 500 of the donors because counts were too low. A cluster of highly shared sequence variants was judged likely to represent a technical artifact of the sequencing pipeline.

The cohort was made up of 666 healthy bone marrow donors. Cohort members were all nominally healthy when sampled, although unrecorded immune exposures were likely present. The donor tested CMV seronegative, placing the donor among the 352 seronegative members of the cohort. Each donor provided a peripheral blood sample, and peripheral blood mononuclear cells were used for TCR beta sequencing. The Qiagen DNeasy Blood Extraction Kit was used to extract genomic DNA from the blood cell samples. The table lists this clone with a few counts. No antigen is known for it. No much larger clonotype is one base removed from it; base qualities were not supplied. V ends up 6 bases short and J 5 bases short, with an unmatched junction base count of 2. Inclusive of the bounding cysteine and phenylalanine, the CDR3 is 12 residues long. Just the 36-base CDR3 DNA is kept, in frame starting at base 1.

The sequence is built from TRBV23-1 and TRBJ2-7, with 9 middle bases fitting TRBD1. TRBV23-1 is sorted into the ORF group, with uncertain function. Sample: PBMCs. This clonotype was sampled from a young man in good health and CMV-seronegative. The DNA reads as follows: TGCGCCAGCAGCCACAGGGGGCACGAGCAGTACTTC. Its product reads: CASSHRGHEQYF.